These 22 T cell receptor beta chains share one sample of origin, sequenced in a study of CD8 T cells in ankylosing spondylitis. A single record per CDR3 protein comes from TCRdb applying MiXCR to the 5' RACE reads. The profile shows 160,000 or so distinct CDR3 sequences, 9.8% of them singletons. The sequenced sample was blood, either unsorted or a sorted T cell fraction (not recorded which). Receptors were obtained from a female donor with ankylosing spondylitis or in good health (not recorded which).

This rearrangement joins TRBV30 to TRBJ1-1; D is uncertain. Germline CDR1 GTSNPN, CDR2 SVGIG (reference sequence). Trimming took off 3 bases at V and 1 base at J, with 12 bases between the two ends. The length of the CDR3 is 14 residues. As DNA, the CDR3 is TGTGCCTGGAGCCCACGGGTATCGAACACTGAAGCTTTCTTT. This translates into CAWSPRVSNTEAFF.

The rearrangement uses TRBV24-1 and TRBJ2-2, with TRBD1 matching over 9 bases. With 2 bases clipped from V and 7 bases from J, the junction kept 4 bases outside the gene matches. The CDR3 length is 15 residues. CDR1 KGHDR and CDR2 SFDVKD come from the germline V gene. DNA of the CDR3: TGTGCCACCAGTGATTCGGACAGGGGTGGCGGGGAGCTGTTTTTT. It codes for CATSDSDRGGGELFF.

CDR3 region: CASSLGRDNEQFF. CDR3 DNA sequence: TGTGCCAGCAGCTTAGGACGGGACAATGAGCAGTTCTTC. The chain recombines TRBV7-9 with TRBJ2-1; D is undetermined. Germline lookup yields CDR1 SEHNR and CDR2 FQNEAQ (reference sequence). This CDR3 is 13 amino acids long. Trimming cost V 1 base and J 5 bases, with 6 bases left between them.

V gene TRBV20-1 combines with J gene TRBJ1-1; D unclear. CDR1 and CDR2 (germline): DFQATT, SNEGSKA (reference sequence). Trimming removed 2 bases at V and 4 bases at J, with 5 bases between. The CDR3 extends over 11 amino acids. CDR3 protein: CSARWGTEAFF. The DNA for the CDR3 is TGCAGTGCTAGATGGGGCACTGAAGCTTTCTTT.

This clonotype was seen at least ten times. This chain joins TRBV4-3 and TRBJ2-1; D is undetermined. Deletions cut 3 bases from V and 10 bases from J, with 10 bases between. Per the germline V gene, CDR1 is LGHNA and CDR2 is YSLEER. The CDR3 sequence is 12 residues long. The CDR3 region is CASSQGRWEQFF. CDR3 coding DNA: TGCGCCAGCAGCCAGGGCCGATGGGAGCAGTTCTTC.

This clonotype was seen more than once but under ten times. The genes are TRBV10-3 and TRBJ2-5; no clear D gene. The CDR3 covers 10 residues. Germline lookup yields CDR1 ENHRY and CDR2 SYGVKD. V shed 10 bases and J shed 5 bases, with 8 bases lying between them. In DNA form, the CDR3 reads TGTGCCACCGGGCAGGAGACCCAGTACTTC. It is translated as CATGQETQYF.

The chain is built from TRBV27 and TRBJ2-7; 8 positions agree with TRBD2. Germline assignment: CDR1 MNHEY and CDR2 SMNVEV (reference sequence). Losses at the gene ends were 4 bases for V and 2 bases for J; bases not matched to a gene: 7. This CDR3 region has 15 residues. Written as DNA, the CDR3 is TGTGCCAGCAGTTCCAGCCTAGCGGGTACCTACGAGCAGTACTTC. This translates into CASSSSLAGTYEQYF.

This clonotype was seen a handful of times. The CDR3 sequence is CSVEDGQGSAFF. The CDR3 coding sequence is TGCAGCGTTGAAGATGGGCAGGGTAGCGCTTTCTTT. V is TRBV29-1 and J is TRBJ1-1, with D possibly TRBD1 on 5 matching bases. CDR1 is SQVTM, CDR2 ANQGSEA, per germline. The CDR3 totals 12 residues. Trimming removed 0 bases at V and 11 bases at J, with 13 bases between.

The chain has TRBV7-9 and TRBJ2-7; D unclear. This CDR3 region has 11 residues. Germline values: CDR1 SEHNR, CDR2 FQNEAQ (reference sequence). Between the trimmed V and J ends, which lost 4 bases and 3 bases, there was a span of 4 bases. CDR3 in DNA: TGTGCCAGCAGCTCCCTCTACGAGCAGTACTTC. It is translated as CASSSLYEQYF.

V usage is TRBV5-5 and J usage is TRBJ2-1, with D perhaps TRBD2 (5 bases). Germline loops: CDR1 SGHKS, CDR2 YYEKEE (reference sequence). Trimming shortened V by 6 bases and J by 9 bases, and 10 bases separated the two germline ends. The CDR3 runs to 11 residues. The CDR3 sequence: CASTPGVEQFF. The DNA of the CDR3 is TGTGCCAGCACCCCCGGGGTTGAGCAGTTCTTC. Full variable domain (outside the CDR3, taken from reference TRBV5-5 and TRBJ2-1): DAGVTQSPTHLIKTRGQQVTLRCSPISGHKSVSWYQQVLGQGPQFIFQYYEKEERGRGNFPDRFSARQFPNYSSELNVNALLLGDSALYLCASTPGVEQFFGPGTRLTVL.

Ten or more counts support this clonotype. This chain connects TRBV4-3 to TRBJ2-3, with TRBD2 identical over 14 bases. Per the germline V gene, CDR1 is LGHNA and CDR2 is YSLEER. Unmatched junction bases numbered 6, after V lost 1 base and J lost 3 bases. CDR3 size: 18 residues. CDR3 region: CASSQVTSGRGRTDTQYF. As DNA, the CDR3 is TGCGCCAGCAGCCAAGTGACTAGCGGGAGGGGGAGGACAGATACGCAGTATTTT.

This clonotype was seen more than once but under ten times. The chain couples TRBV10-2 to TRBJ1-1; perhaps TRBD1 as D (5 bases). Trimming left V 7 bases short and J 4 bases short, with 13 bases between. Looked up from germline, CDR1 is WSHSY and CDR2 is SAAADI. This CDR3 has 13 residues. Written as DNA, the CDR3 is TGCGCCAGCACCCAGGGTGTACGCACTGAAGCTTTCTTT. It specifies CASTQGVRTEAFF.

In this sample, this clonotype turned up many times. V and J are TRBV28 and TRBJ2-3, with TRBD1 identical over 10 bases. The J segment lost 3 bases and the V segment lost 8 bases, leaving 14 bases of the junction unmatched. The CDR3 contains 17 residues. CDR1 and CDR2 (germline): MDHEN, SYDVKM. CDR3 DNA: TGTGCCAGCCCCCCGAATCCGGGACAGGGGAGAACAGATACGCAGTATTTT. This encodes CASPPNPGQGRTDTQYF.

This sequence joins TRBV4-2 and TRBJ1-1; 11 nucleotides line up with TRBD1. There are 16 residues in the CDR3. V gave up 4 bases and J gave up 1 base; unmatched junction bases: 5. The germline CDR1 and CDR2 sequences are LGHNA and YNFKEQ. CDR3 in amino acids: CASSRTGQGANTEAFF. The CDR3 nucleotides are TGTGCCAGCAGCCGGACCGGACAGGGGGCGAACACTGAAGCTTTCTTT.

In its sample, this clonotype was seen a few times. V usage is TRBV20-1 and J usage is TRBJ2-1, with D perhaps TRBD2 (5 bases). Between the trimmed V and J ends, which lost 6 bases and 10 bases, there was a span of 10 bases. Per germline, CDR1 DFQATT and CDR2 SNEGSKA (reference sequence). This CDR3 comprises 10 residues. The CDR3 coding sequence is TGCAGTGCCGCCCCGGGGGAGCAGTTCTTC. Translation gives CSAAPGEQFF.

This clonotype was seen repeatedly, ten times or more. The J gene is TRBJ2-7, the V gene TRBV7-8; no reliable D call. CDR3 length: 13 amino acids. Between the trimmed V and J ends, which lost 1 base and 5 bases, there was a span of 9 bases. The germline V gene encodes CDR1 SGHVS and CDR2 FQNEAQ. CDR3: CASSLEHQNEQYF. The CDR3 DNA reads as TGTGCCAGCAGCTTAGAACATCAAAACGAGCAGTACTTC.

On this clonotype: A much larger clonotype is one base distant, so this may be a read error. J is TRBJ2-7 and V is TRBV12-3 or TRBV12-4; 8 bases match TRBD2. The CDR3 runs to 13 residues. The CDR3 protein is CVSSSGGLYEQYF. CDR3 coding DNA: TGTGTCAGCAGTTCGGGAGGGCTCTACGAGCAGTACTTC.

This clonotype was seen more than once but under ten times. V usage is TRBV7-6 and J usage is TRBJ1-2, with 9 bases aligning to TRBD1. This CDR3 comprises 16 residues. Germline CDR1 reads SGHVS; CDR2 reads FNYEAQ. Losses at the gene ends were 5 bases for V and 8 bases for J; bases not matched to a gene: 15. CDR3 amino acids: CASSAGRGQGSGGYTF. Here the CDR3 DNA reads TGTGCCAGCAGCGCCGGGCGGGGACAGGGAAGTGGCGGCTACACCTTC. Variable domain in full (rest from reference TRBV7-6 and TRBJ1-2): GAGVSQSPRYKVTKRGQDVALRCDPISGHVSLYWYRQALGQGPEFLTYFNYEAQQDKSGLPNDRFSAERPEGSISTLTIQRTEQRDSAMYRCASSAGRGQGSGGYTFGSGTRLTVV.

This clonotype has a count of ten or more. The chain is built from TRBV7-9 and TRBJ2-1, with 10 nucleotides matching TRBD2. The germline CDR1 and CDR2 sequences are SEHNR and FQNEAQ (reference sequence). This CDR3 contains 17 residues. With 5 bases clipped from V and 8 bases from J, the junction kept 15 bases outside the gene matches. CDR3 sequence (DNA): TGTGCCAGCAGCCCGTGGGGTCCTAGCGGGAGTAGCGATGAGCAGTTCTTC. Its protein product is CASSPWGPSGSSDEQFF.

The chain joins TRBV4-3 to TRBJ2-2; TRBD1 is a possible D gene (6 bases). This CDR3 comprises 16 residues. CDR1 is LGHNA, CDR2 YSLEER, per germline. Trimming took off 3 bases at V and 2 bases at J, with 13 bases between the two ends. The CDR3 region has the DNA TGCGCCAGCAGCCACCTCGGGACAATAAACACCGGGGAGCTGTTTTTT. Translated: CASSHLGTINTGELFF.

The rearrangement joins TRBV6-2 or TRBV6-3 to TRBJ1-5, with a tentative D call TRBD1 (5 bases). The CDR3 loop spans 15 amino acids. V was trimmed by 5 bases and J by 3 bases, leaving 14 bases between them. Germline CDR1 MNHEY, CDR2 SVGEGT. In DNA form, the CDR3 reads TGTGCCAGCAGTCCCCTCGGGGGTGACAATCAGCCCCAGCATTTT. Translated, it gives CASSPLGGDNQPQHF.

The rearrangement joins TRBV24-1 to TRBJ2-2; D is uncertain. Germline loops: CDR1 KGHDR, CDR2 SFDVKD. CDR3 length: 9 amino acids. V shed 11 bases and J shed 7 bases, with 4 bases lying between them. The DNA of the CDR3 is TGTGCCAGGCGCGGGGAGCTGTTTTTT. This encodes CARRGELFF.